This section outlines one TCR beta chain sequence together with its context. The libraries of TRB cDNA were constructed through 5' RACE using UMI labels. TCRdb reanalyzed the 5' RACE reads, giving one entry per CDR3 protein sequence and no DNA. Its table lists about 38,000 distinct CDR3 sequences. This record belongs to a study of CXCR3-negative and CXCR3-positive naive CD8 T cells. The CDR3 has 14 residues. Germline-derived CDR1 and CDR2 are DFQATT and SNEGSKA (reference sequence). The sample comprised memory CD8+ T cells from blood. The chain couples TRBV20-1 to TRBJ2-1. The receptor was isolated from a human donor in good health. Some clones in this sample may be carry-over from other donors' samples. The CDR3 spells CSARGLNSYNEQFF.